What follows is one TCR beta chain and its context. Its cognate antigen has yet to be identified. No quality values exist for individual bases; no much larger clone is one base distant. This specimen comes from a study of cytotoxic CD8 clonotypes in ibrutinib-treated CLL (dated by TCRdb to about 2021). Background for the entire study: The cohort was composed of 11 relapsed/refractory and about 15 treatment-naive patients; IGHV unmutated status was identified in some 17 patients. All remission and progressive disease samples were collected while patients were still receiving ibrutinib. Longitudinal samples were available for about 30% of the roughly 86 trial participants. Responses were partial in 24 patients and complete in 2; after median roughly 69 months follow-up, about 14 stayed in remission and 12 progressed. Cryopreserved peripheral blood mononuclear cells were obtained prior to treatment, at the time of response, and at either disease progression or sustained remission. Response samples were obtained after a median of approximately twelve months of treatment, with a range of roughly 6 to 40 months. Samples averaged approximately 260,000 productive templates and roughly 86,000 productive rearrangements.

This specimen's time point label, per the study, means: roughly 2 years on ibrutinib. For TCR beta library preparation, 1.5 to 2 micrograms of genomic DNA were extracted from the cryopreserved PBMCs. Longitudinal blood samples from CLL patients on ibrutinib monotherapy were analyzed using high-throughput TCR beta sequencing. The patients were enrolled in a single-center, open-label phase 2 trial of ibrutinib monotherapy. The study at large found these results: Lymph node repertoires were not examined, and the timing of sampling was not matched between patients in sustained remission and those whose disease progressed. An increase in clonality was observed at ibrutinib response, with clonality remaining stable during sustained remission and falling back toward baseline at progression. Public clonotypes were rare and either shrank or stayed stable during treatment, and the rise in clonality at ibrutinib response reflected expansion of private clonotypes. Baseline clonality exceeded that of age-matched healthy donors and correlated strongly with circulating CD8+ T-cell counts.

On a MiSeq, deep resolution sequencing aimed for a depth between 1 in 1 million and 1 in 200,000 T cells, with each clonotype covered 10x on average. The immunoSEQ hsTCRB Kit was used to generate TCR beta libraries. The paper's data handling went like this. ImmunoSEQ Data Assistant and ImmunoSEQ Analyzer were used for data analysis, and V, D and J genes were assigned according to IMGT definitions. Clonality was computed as one minus normalized Shannon entropy of productive rearrangement frequencies, ranging from 0 to 1. Only overrepresented clonotypes making up at least 0.05% of each patient's repertoire were included in the public clonotype analysis. Roughly 12 age-matched healthy donor repertoires from immuneACCESS were used as controls for clonality. The table comes from immuneACCESS by way of TCRdb, which keeps in-frame sequences with V and J called. Part of the clones is missing from these tables; in studies checked, under half for an unresolved V gene and the rest for unknown reasons. V and J calls and clone size are as listed in that table; D and trimming were resolved from the DNA. This sample lists 100,000 to 150,000 clones; 75% to 90% were detected once. The ten largest clonotypes hold under 2.5% of the sample.

From a lookup of the germline V gene, CDR1 and CDR2 are ENHRY and SYGVKD. The cysteine opens and the phenylalanine closes a CDR3 of 10 amino acids. CDR3 DNA is the only sequence kept; it has 30 bases, read in frame from the first base. The V and J ends are trimmed by 8 bases and 2 bases, leaving 3 bases between them. The chain is encoded by TRBV10-3 joined to TRBJ1-1, with the D gene not clear enough to name. This receptor was obtained from a human donor with chronic lymphocytic leukemia. The specimen was PBMCs, collected after 24 months of ibrutinib treatment. The DNA reads as follows: TGTGCCATCGGTAACACTGAAGCTTTCTTT. Translated, it reads CAIGNTEAFF.